Reported below is one T cell receptor (beta chain). Its specificity is unknown. These data originate in a study of persistence of HIV-infected CD4 T cells. Cells were stimulated with CMV-infected fibroblast lysates at about 10 ug/mL. CD40L-negative CD69-negative CD45RO-high memory CD4+ T cells were sorted as populations depleted of antigen-responding cells. These HIV-1-infected adults initiated suppressive ART in chronic infection. CD8+ T cells were removed from PBMCs prior to stimulation. The libraries were made with immunoSEQ version 4 in survey mode. The method was immunoSEQ multiplex PCR; TCRdb's version includes in-frame clones alone and lacks a portion of them. The sample has tens of thousands of clones, 82% seen once. Per the germline V gene, CDR1 is SNHLY and CDR2 is FYNNEI. With 8 bases clipped from V and 5 bases from J, the junction kept 16 bases outside the gene matches. This CDR3 has 17 residues.

The gene calls are TRBV2 and TRBJ2-2; 8 positions agree with TRBD2. Sequences were derived from CD4+ T cells sorted from PBMCs after roughly 18-hour stimulation, sampled from a patient who received antiretroviral therapy. This TCR came from an adult woman with HIV who was CMV-seropositive. CDR3 loop: CASGDGLAGLGTGELFF. CDR3 bases: TGTGCCAGCGGCGACGGGCTAGCGGGCTTAGGGACCGGGGAGCTGTTTTTT.